This T cell receptor (beta chain) was profiled in a study of T cells after yellow fever vaccination. Study-wide points: Post-booster repertoires contained most primary-vaccination clones again (about 95% CD4, roughly 91% CD8).

Concerning this clonotype: Antigen specificity is unknown.

The length of the CDR3 is 15 residues. The germline CDR1 and CDR2 sequences are MNHEY and SMNVEV (reference sequence). Trimming took off 4 bases at V and 3 bases at J, with 12 bases between the two ends. Template-switching 5'RACE yielded the TCR cDNA; a universal primer site and UMIs were added in the process. TCRdb redid the calling of the 5' RACE reads with MiXCR, one entry per CDR3 protein. The sample lists about 330,000 distinct CDR3 sequences; 7% to 10% were seen once. The sequencing here drew on PBMCs, taken approximately 47 days after the first yellow fever vaccination. The sequence came from a man younger than 30 who received the YFV17D yellow fever vaccine. J is TRBJ1-4 and V is TRBV27; TRBD1 might be the D (6 bases). The CDR3 nucleotides read TGTGCCAGCAGTTGGGGGGGCGGCTCTAATGAAAAACTGTTTTTT. This encodes CASSWGGGSNEKLFF.